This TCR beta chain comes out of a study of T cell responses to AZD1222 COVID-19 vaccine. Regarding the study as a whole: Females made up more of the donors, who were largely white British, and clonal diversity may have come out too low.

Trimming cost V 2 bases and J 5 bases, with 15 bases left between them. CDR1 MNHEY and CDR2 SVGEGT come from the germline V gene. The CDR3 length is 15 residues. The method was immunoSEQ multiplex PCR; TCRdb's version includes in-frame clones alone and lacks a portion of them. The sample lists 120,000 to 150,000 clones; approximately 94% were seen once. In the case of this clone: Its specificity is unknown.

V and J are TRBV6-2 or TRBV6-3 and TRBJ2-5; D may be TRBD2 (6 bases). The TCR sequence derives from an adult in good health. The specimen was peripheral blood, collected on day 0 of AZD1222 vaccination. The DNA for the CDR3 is TGTGCCAGCAGTTACGGAGGGGAGTTTAGGGAGACCCAGTACTTC. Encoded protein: CASSYGGEFRETQYF.